A single sample gave rise to the 24 T cell receptor beta chains below, sequenced in a study of regulatory T cells in long-lasting Graves disease. Arm-PCR with iRepertoire HTBI primers amplified the CDR3 regions for these TCR beta libraries. Using its own MiXCR run on the multiplex PCR reads, TCRdb lists one record per CDR3 protein. This table holds about 540,000 distinct CDR3 sequences, approximately 12% found once. Time point here: newly diagnosed GD, antithyroid drugs for less than 3 months. RNA extracted from PBMCs served as the sequencing template. This sample was shared with a second study, whose subject was T cells in Graves' hyperthyroidism and ophthalmopathy.

Source: peripheral blood mononuclear cells (PBMCs), taken at new diagnosis, from a patient treated with antithyroid drugs. These receptors were collected from a man aged 25-45 years with Graves disease.

This clonotype was counted at least ten times. This chain uses TRBV27 with TRBJ2-3; 9 nucleotides align to TRBD2. This CDR3 has 16 amino acids. Trimming cost V 0 bases and J 2 bases; bases outside gene matches: 3. Germline V gives CDR1 MNHEY, CDR2 SMNVEV (reference sequence). CDR3 sequence reads: CASSLSGGLATDTQYF. Here the CDR3 DNA reads TGTGCCAGCAGTTTATCAGGGGGACTAGCCACAGATACGCAGTATTTT.

This clonotype was observed many times. The rearrangement uses TRBV12-3 or TRBV12-4 and TRBJ1-1; no definite D call. The CDR3 consists of 15 residues. V gave up 6 bases and J gave up 3 bases, with 17 bases separating them. The CDR3 bases are TGTGCCAGCAGCCCCTTAAGAGGCCTACACACTGAAGCTTTCTTT. Translation gives CASSPLRGLHTEAFF.

Comment on this clonotype: This may come from a read error, since a much larger clone is one base off. V and J are TRBV10-3 and TRBJ1-1; a possible D gene is TRBD1 (6 bases). CDR1 and CDR2 (germline): ENHRY, SYGVKD. This CDR3 has 14 amino acids. CDR3 residues: CAIMSDRLNTQAFF. CDR3 in DNA: TGTGCCATCATGTCGGACAGATTGAACACTCAAGCTTTCTTT.

This clonotype was seen ten or more times. J is TRBJ2-3 and V is TRBV20-1; 11 bases agree with TRBD2. The CDR3 is made up of 18 amino acids. Trimming cost V 0 bases and J 4 bases; bases outside gene matches: 12. The germline V gene has CDR1 DFQATT and CDR2 SNEGSKA (reference sequence). The CDR3 coding sequence is TGCAGTGCTAGAGATCAATCCCTAGCGGGAGGCCCTGCAGATACGCAGTATTTT. Translated: CSARDQSLAGGPADTQYF.

This clonotype has a count of ten or more. The CDR3 coding sequence is TGCAGCGTTGAACCAGCGGGAGGGCCCGAGACCCAGTACTTC. Protein product: CSVEPAGGPETQYF. V gene TRBV29-1 combines with J gene TRBJ2-5; 10 bases are shared with TRBD2. V was pared by 2 bases and J by 5 bases, with 5 bases of the junction left unmatched. Per the germline V gene, CDR1 is SQVTM and CDR2 is ANQGSEA. The CDR3 runs 14 residues.

This clonotype was counted many times. DNA of the CDR3: TGCGCCAGCAGGGATACTAGCGGAACCACAGATACGCAGTATTTT. Translated: CASRDTSGTTDTQYF. The V and J genes are TRBV5-1 and TRBJ2-3; 8 bases align to TRBD2. This CDR3 spans 15 amino acids. The V gene's germline CDR1 is SGHRS and CDR2 YFSETQ. Trimming cost V 5 bases and J 2 bases; bases outside gene matches: 7.

This clonotype was detected many times. The J gene is TRBJ1-1, the V gene TRBV27, with D tentatively TRBD1 (6 bases). Trimming left V 4 bases short and J 3 bases short, with 12 bases between. The CDR3 covers 14 residues. Germline lookup yields CDR1 MNHEY and CDR2 SMNVEV (reference sequence). The CDR3 bases are TGTGCCAGCAGTTCCGTTGGGGGCGACACTGAAGCTTTCTTT. This gives the protein CASSSVGGDTEAFF.

This clonotype was counted at least ten times. The chain carries TRBV7-9 and TRBJ2-5; D ambiguous. The CDR3 contains 15 residues. With 3 bases removed from V and 3 bases from J, the gap between germline ends came to 14 bases. Germline values: CDR1 SEHNR, CDR2 FQNEAQ (reference sequence). The CDR3 spells CASSFQAVYKETQYF. CDR3 in DNA: TGTGCCAGCAGCTTTCAGGCAGTCTACAAAGAGACCCAGTACTTC.

This clonotype was counted many times. The chain has TRBV6-5 and TRBJ2-3; perhaps TRBD1 as D (6 bases). The V gene lost 2 bases and the J gene lost 0 bases, with 12 bases spanning the gap. This CDR3 has 16 amino acids. CDR1 and CDR2 (germline): MNHEY, SVGAGI. The CDR3, as DNA: TGTGCCAGCAGTTACAAAACAGGGTGGAGCACAGATACGCAGTATTTT. Protein: CASSYKTGWSTDTQYF.

In this sample, this clonotype turned up a few times. The J gene is TRBJ1-5, the V gene TRBV12-3 or TRBV12-4; 11 positions match TRBD1. Trimming removed 5 bases from V and 0 bases from J; junction bases left unmatched: 3. The CDR3 loop spans 16 amino acids. CDR3 bases: TGTGCCAGCAGTGGGGACAGGGGGTTTAGCAATCAGCCCCAGCATTTT. Translation: CASSGDRGFSNQPQHF.

In this sample, this clonotype turned up a few times. This chain uses TRBV5-1 with TRBJ2-1; 8 bases match TRBD1. Germline trimming cut 0 bases from V and 1 base from J; bases unmatched to any gene: 0. This CDR3 contains 15 residues. CDR1 and CDR2 from the germline V gene are SGHRS and YFSETQ. CDR3 residues: CASSLGDRSYNEQFF. For the CDR3, the DNA is TGCGCCAGCAGCTTGGGGGACAGGTCCTACAATGAGCAGTTCTTC.

This clonotype was counted ten times or more. The chain links TRBV29-1 to TRBJ2-2, with D uncertain. The germline V gene has CDR1 SQVTM and CDR2 ANQGSEA. This CDR3 contains 14 residues. Trimming cost V 4 bases and J 1 base, with 10 bases left between them. CDR3 sequence reads: CSVGLNLNTGELFF. The CDR3 nucleotides read TGCAGCGTTGGTCTGAACCTGAACACCGGGGAGCTGTTTTTT.

This clonotype was detected ten times or more. The genes are TRBV29-1 and TRBJ2-7; D ambiguous. The length of the CDR3 is 11 residues. In germline, CDR1 is SQVTM, CDR2 ANQGSEA. Trimming pared 5 bases from V and 6 bases from J, leaving 11 bases between. CDR3 bases: TGCAGCGTTCGCTTGGCAGCCGAGCAGTACTTC. Translation gives CSVRLAAEQYF.

The sample holds a few counts of this clonotype. This chain's CDR3 is CSARVPGGFNEQFF. The CDR3 DNA sequence: TGCAGTGCTAGAGTTCCAGGGGGCTTCAATGAGCAGTTCTTC. V is TRBV20-1 and J is TRBJ2-1; 8 bases fit TRBD1. Germline V gene data show CDR1 as DFQATT and CDR2 as SNEGSKA (reference sequence). Trimming took 1 base from V and 6 from J; bases not matched to a gene: 5. This CDR3 contains 14 residues.

This clonotype was counted ten times or more. The chain links TRBV5-1 to TRBJ2-3, with 9 bases lining up with TRBD2. This CDR3 region has 16 residues. Per germline, CDR1 SGHRS and CDR2 YFSETQ. V dropped 7 bases and J dropped 5; count of bases not matched to a gene: 14. The CDR3 DNA follows: TGCGCCAGCGCTTTCCTGCCGGGACTAGCTGAAGATACGCAGTATTTT. It codes for CASAFLPGLAEDTQYF.

This clonotype has at least ten counts. The chain couples TRBV12-3 or TRBV12-4 to TRBJ1-5, with TRBD1 as a possible D gene (5 bases). Trimming cost V 1 base and J 10 bases, with 17 bases left between them. The CDR3 loop spans 15 amino acids. The CDR3 protein is CASSLGTGAGGPQHF. CDR3 DNA sequence: TGTGCCAGCAGTTTAGGGACGGGAGCCGGGGGACCCCAGCATTTT.

For this clonotype: A much larger clone differs by one base, so this may be a read error. The chain couples TRBV5-1 to TRBJ2-3, with 12 bases aligning to TRBD2. Germline trimming cut 3 bases from V and 4 bases from J; bases unmatched to any gene: 6. This CDR3 is 16 amino acids long. CDR1 SGHRS and CDR2 YFSETQ come from the germline V gene. CDR3 in amino acids: CASSSTLAGGPDTQYF. In DNA, the CDR3 is TGCGCCAGCAGCTCGACGCTAGCGGGAGGGCCAGATACGCAGTATTTT.

There are a few counts of this clonotype. In DNA form, the CDR3 reads TGCAGCTGTTTAGGGCAGGGGTTCTACAATGAGCAGTTCTTC. It encodes CSCLGQGFYNEQFF. The rearrangement uses TRBV29-1 and TRBJ2-1; D is possibly TRBD1 (6 bases). Germline V lookup: CDR1 SQVTM, CDR2 ANQGSEA. The CDR3 length is 14 residues. V was cut by 8 bases and J by 3 bases, with 17 bases left in between.

The table lists this clonotype with a few counts. With a much larger clone just one base away, this may be a read error. The V gene is TRBV7-2, the J gene TRBJ2-7; no firm D call. Germline CDR1 and CDR2: SGHTA and FQGNSA. The CDR3 has 11 amino acids. CDR3: CASSFWNEQHF. In DNA form, the CDR3 reads TGTGCCAGCAGCTTTTGGAACGAGCAGCACTTC.

The CDR3 DNA reads TGTGCCAGCAGCTCGACAGGGGCGGCTATGGCTTTCTTT. This codes for CASSSTGAAMAFF. V usage is TRBV5-6 and J usage is TRBJ1-1; 8 nucleotides agree with TRBD1. J lost 11 bases, V lost 3 bases, and 9 bases had no gene match. CDR3 length: 13 amino acids. The germline CDR1 and CDR2 sequences are SGHDT and YYEEEE.

The V call is TRBV6-1, the J call TRBJ1-3; possibly TRBD1 for D (5 bases). Germline CDR1 reads MNHNS; CDR2 reads SASEGT. The CDR3 has 14 residues. The V end lost 6 bases, the J end lost 0 bases, and 9 bases lay between the germline ends. The CDR3 nucleotides are TGTGCCAGCAGGGGGACGGCCTCTGGAAACACCATATATTTT. Translating it yields CASRGTASGNTIYF.

This clonotype was seen many times. The chain has TRBV12-3 or TRBV12-4 and TRBJ2-7, with D unclear. Trimming removed 6 bases from V and 2 bases from J, with 11 bases in between. The CDR3 extends over 13 amino acids. CDR3 loop: CASSLPGPYEQYF. The CDR3 coding sequence is TGTGCCAGCAGCCTCCCGGGCCCCTACGAGCAGTACTTC.

In the case of this clonotype: This likely came from a read error, as a far larger clone is one base away. V gene TRBV11-2 combines with J gene TRBJ2-7, with D perhaps matching TRBD1 (6 bases). The DNA end is a closer match to TRBJ2-5, so the J assignment may be wrong. The CDR3 loop spans 13 amino acids. Germline V gives CDR1 SGHAT, CDR2 FQNNGV. The DNA of the CDR3 is TGTGCCAGCAGCTTAGGGGGGCGAAAGACCCAGTACTTC. Translated, it gives CASSLGGRKTQYF.

CDR3 loop: CASSENAYSPLHF. CDR3 sequence (DNA): TGTGCCAGCAGTGAAAACGCCTATTCACCCCTCCACTTT. V is TRBV6-2 or TRBV6-3 and J is TRBJ1-6, with D uncertain. V was pared by 5 bases and J by 8 bases, with 10 bases between. The CDR3 is 13 residues long. The germline V gene encodes CDR1 MNHEY and CDR2 SVGEGT.